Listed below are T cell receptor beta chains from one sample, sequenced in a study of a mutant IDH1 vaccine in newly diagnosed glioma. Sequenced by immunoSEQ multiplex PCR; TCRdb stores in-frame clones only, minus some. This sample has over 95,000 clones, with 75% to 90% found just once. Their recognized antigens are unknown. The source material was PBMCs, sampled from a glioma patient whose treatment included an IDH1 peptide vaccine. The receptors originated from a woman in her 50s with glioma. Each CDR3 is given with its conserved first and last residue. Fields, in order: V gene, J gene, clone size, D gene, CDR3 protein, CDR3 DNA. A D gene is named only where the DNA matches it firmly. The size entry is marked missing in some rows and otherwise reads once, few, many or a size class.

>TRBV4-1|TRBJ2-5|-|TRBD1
CASSEGTGSRETQYF
TGCGCCAGCAGCGAAGGGACAGGATCTCGGGAGACCCAGTACTTC
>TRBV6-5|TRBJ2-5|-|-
CASSYSPQGKETQYF
TGTGCCAGCAGTTACTCTCCCCAGGGAAAAGAGACCCAGTACTTC
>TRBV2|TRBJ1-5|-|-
CASKEWGSNQPQHF
TGTGCCAGCAAAGAATGGGGTAGCAATCAGCCCCAGCATTTT
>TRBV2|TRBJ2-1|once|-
CASSEQGLAGEQFF
TGTGCCAGCAGTGAACAGGGGCTAGCAGGTGAGCAGTTCTTC
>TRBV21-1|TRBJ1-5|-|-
CASSKPAVGQGSRQPQHF
-
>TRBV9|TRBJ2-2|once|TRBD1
CASTRGLGTGGGSGELFF
TGTGCCAGCACCCGTGGCCTCGGGACAGGGGGCGGGTCCGGGGAGCTGTTTTTT
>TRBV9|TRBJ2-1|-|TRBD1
CASSVGPGTASYNEQFF
TGTGCCAGCAGCGTAGGCCCCGGGACAGCCTCCTACAATGAGCAGTTCTTC
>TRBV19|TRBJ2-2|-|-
CASSINGVGELFF
TGTGCCAGTAGTATAAACGGCGTGGGGGAGCTGTTTTTT
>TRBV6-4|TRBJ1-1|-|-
CASSDEENTEAFF
TGTGCCAGCAGTGACGAAGAAAACACTGAAGCTTTCTTT
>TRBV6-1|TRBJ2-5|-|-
CASSDSGVGTQYF
TGTGCCAGCAGTGACTCGGGGGTAGGGACCCAGTACTTC
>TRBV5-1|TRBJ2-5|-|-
CASSLWAGMVGQETQYF
TGCGCCAGCAGCCTGTGGGCGGGAATGGTGGGACAAGAGACCCAGTACTTC
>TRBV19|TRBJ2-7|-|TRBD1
CATRDRSSYEQYF
TGTGCCACCAGGGACAGGAGCTCCTACGAGCAGTACTTC
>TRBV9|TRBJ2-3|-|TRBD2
CASSVGLAGGTDTQYF
TGTGCCAGCAGCGTAGGGCTAGCGGGTGGGACAGATACGCAGTATTTT
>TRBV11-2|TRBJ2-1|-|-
CASSLDAGLYNEQFF
TGTGCCAGCAGCTTAGATGCGGGACTCTACAATGAGCAGTTCTTC
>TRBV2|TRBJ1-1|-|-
CASQLDRYNTEAFF
TGTGCCAGCCAGCTTGACAGGTATAACACTGAAGCTTTCTTT
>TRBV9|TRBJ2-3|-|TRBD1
CASSARQGAGTDTQYF
TGTGCCAGCAGCGCCCGACAGGGGGCAGGGACAGATACGCAGTATTTT
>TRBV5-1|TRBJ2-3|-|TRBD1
CASSLGGQVITDTQYF
TGCGCCAGCAGCTTGGGTGGACAGGTGATAACAGATACGCAGTATTTT
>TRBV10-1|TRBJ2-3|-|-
CASSLGPGDGTDTQYF
TGCGCCAGCAGCCTCGGACCCGGGGATGGCACAGATACGCAGTATTTT
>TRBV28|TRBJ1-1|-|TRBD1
CASSLGGGGPGQGTEAFF
TGTGCCAGCAGTTTAGGCGGAGGGGGCCCTGGCCAAGGCACTGAAGCTTTCTTT
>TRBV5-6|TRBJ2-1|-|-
CASRLTNEQFF
TGTGCCAGCAGGCTCACCAATGAGCAGTTCTTC
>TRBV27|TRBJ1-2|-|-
CASSRSGEYGYTF
TGTGCCAGCAGTCGTTCCGGGGAATATGGCTACACCTTC
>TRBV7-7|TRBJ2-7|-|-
CASSLAAGRSYEQYF
TGTGCTAGCAGCTTAGCTGCGGGGCGCTCCTACGAGCAGTACTTC
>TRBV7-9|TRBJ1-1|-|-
CASSLVGQWNTEAFF
TGTGCCAGCAGCTTAGTAGGTCAGTGGAACACTGAAGCTTTCTTT
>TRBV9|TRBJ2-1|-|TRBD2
CASSDGTSGLNEQFF
TGTGCCAGCAGCGATGGGACTAGCGGCCTCAATGAGCAGTTCTTC
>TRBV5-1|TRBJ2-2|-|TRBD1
CASRSGTGNTGELFF
TGCGCCAGCAGGTCCGGGACAGGGAACACCGGGGAGCTGTTTTTT
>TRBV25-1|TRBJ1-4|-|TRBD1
CASSERDRGGKNEKLFF
TGTGCCAGCAGCGAGCGGGACAGGGGGGGAAAAAATGAAAAACTGTTTTTT
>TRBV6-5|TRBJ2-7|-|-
CATEIPQGLHYEQYF
TGTGCCACCGAAATCCCACAGGGTCTCCACTACGAGCAGTACTTC
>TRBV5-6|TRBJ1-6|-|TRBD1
CASSLTTGGATPLHF
TGTGCCAGCAGCTTAACTACAGGGGGCGCAACACCCCTCCACTTT
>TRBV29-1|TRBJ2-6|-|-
CSVAVLGSGANVLTF
TGCAGCGTTGCGGTCCTTGGGTCTGGGGCCAACGTCCTGACTTTC
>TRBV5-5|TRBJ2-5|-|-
CASSSTVGKSQYF
TGTGCCAGCAGCTCCACAGTAGGGAAATCCCAGTACTTC
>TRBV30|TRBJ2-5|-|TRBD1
CAWSGGQGYQETQYF
TGTGCCTGGAGTGGCGGACAGGGGTACCAAGAGACCCAGTACTTC
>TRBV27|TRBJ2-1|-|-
CASSFRAGYEQFF
TGTGCCAGCAGTTTTAGAGCGGGCTATGAGCAGTTCTTC
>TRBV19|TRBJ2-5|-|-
CASSQKRETQYF
TGTGCCAGTAGTCAGAAAAGAGAGACCCAGTACTTC
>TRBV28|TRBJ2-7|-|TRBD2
CASRKRLAGSSYEQYF
TGTGCCAGCCGAAAAAGACTAGCGGGCTCGTCATACGAGCAGTACTTC
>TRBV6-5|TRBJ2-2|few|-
CASRFRGDTGELFF
TGTGCCAGCCGGTTCCGCGGCGACACCGGGGAGCTGTTTTTT
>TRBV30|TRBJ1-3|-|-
CAWSVTYSGNTIYF
TGTGCCTGGAGTGTCACATACTCTGGAAACACCATATATTTT
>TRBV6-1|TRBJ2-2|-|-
CASRQGNTGELFF
TGTGCCAGCAGACAGGGAAACACCGGGGAGCTGTTTTTT
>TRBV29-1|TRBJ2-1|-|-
CSVGGGGPSGLNEQFF
TGCAGCGTTGGAGGAGGAGGGCCTTCGGGTCTAAATGAGCAGTTCTTC
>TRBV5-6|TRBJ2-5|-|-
CASSLASVAFRETQYF
TGTGCCAGCAGCTTGGCCTCGGTGGCTTTTCGGGAGACCCAGTACTTC
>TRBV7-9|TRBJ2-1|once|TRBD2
CASSFLAGSYNEQFF
TGTGCCAGCAGCTTCCTAGCGGGATCCTACAATGAGCAGTTCTTC
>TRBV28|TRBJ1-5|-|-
CASSFKGRQPQHF
TGTGCCAGCAGTTTCAAGGGGAGGCAGCCCCAGCATTTT
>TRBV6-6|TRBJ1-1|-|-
CASSSALTGTTEAFF
TGTGCCAGCAGTTCCGCCCTAACAGGGACCACTGAAGCTTTCTTT
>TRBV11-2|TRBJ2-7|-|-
CASSLPPGYEQYF
TGTGCCAGCAGCTTACCCCCGGGCTACGAGCAGTACTTC
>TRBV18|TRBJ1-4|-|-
CASSPVPGANEKLFF
TGTGCCAGCTCACCTGTACCGGGAGCCAATGAAAAACTGTTTTTT
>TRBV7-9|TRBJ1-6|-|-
CASSLGYPTNSPLHF
TGTGCCAGCAGCTTAGGTTACCCGACCAATTCACCCCTCCACTTT
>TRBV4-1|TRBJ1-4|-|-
CASSQSRQATNEKLFF
TGCGCCAGCAGCCAAAGCCGACAGGCAACTAATGAAAAACTGTTTTTT
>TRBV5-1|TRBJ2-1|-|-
CASSLSRWDEQFF
TGCGCCAGCAGCTTGAGTAGGTGGGATGAGCAGTTCTTC
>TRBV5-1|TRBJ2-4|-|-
CASSPNLGGGNIQYF
TGCGCCAGCAGCCCCAATCTGGGGGGAGGAAACATTCAGTACTTC
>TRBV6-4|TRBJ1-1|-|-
CASSDSRYTEAFF
TGTGCCAGCAGTGACTCGAGATACACTGAAGCTTTCTTT